The next 8 T cell receptor beta chains were all read from a single sample in a study of T-cell reconstitution after alpha-beta-depleted transplantation in children. Library preparation (for TCRbeta) was performed with unique molecular identifiers. TCRdb used MiXCR to reprocess the PCR reads, holding one entry per CDR3 protein. Seen here are approximately 1,000,000 distinct CDR3 sequences, about 30% observed once, and the top ten hold more than 25%. The sequencing used PBMCs, mostly from graft donor cells, collected 360 days after TCRalphabeta/CD19-depleted stem cell transplant. Receptor source: a boy under three years old who had a stem cell transplant for SCID, so the T cells may come from the graft donor.

The V and J genes are TRBV12-3 or TRBV12-4 and TRBJ1-1; the match to TRBD1 covers 7 bases. J lost 1 base, V lost 5 bases, and 10 bases had no gene match. This CDR3 contains 16 residues. The CDR3 DNA follows: TGTGCCAGCAGTCATATGAACAGGGGCCCGAACACTGAAGCTTTCTTT. Protein product: CASSHMNRGPNTEAFF.

Many counts were recorded for this clonotype. The chain couples TRBV5-1 to TRBJ2-3; 10 nucleotides match TRBD2. J was trimmed by 2 bases and V by 1 base; bases with no gene match: 4. CDR1 is SGHRS, CDR2 YFSETQ, per germline. The CDR3 is made up of 16 amino acids. The CDR3 sequence: CASSLKLAGPTDTQYF. CDR3 in DNA: TGCGCCAGCAGCTTGAAACTAGCGGGGCCCACAGATACGCAGTATTTT.

The chain couples TRBV6-5 to TRBJ1-1, with D unresolved. CDR1 is MNHEY and CDR2 is SVGAGI in the germline V gene. V was pared by 0 bases and J by 0 bases, with 11 bases between. This CDR3 spans 16 amino acids. The CDR3 loop reads CASSYSRTALNTEAFF. CDR3 nucleotides: TGTGCCAGCAGTTACTCACGTACTGCTTTGAACACTGAAGCTTTCTTT.

In this sample, this clonotype turned up a few times. V usage is TRBV7-2 and J usage is TRBJ2-1; D is unclear. The CDR3 extends over 16 amino acids. Trimming took 2 bases from V and 0 from J, leaving 11 bases between them. Germline values: CDR1 SGHTA, CDR2 FQGNSA. CDR3 in amino acids: CASSLRVLSSYNEQFF. The CDR3 nucleotides are TGTGCCAGCAGCTTACGAGTGCTGAGCTCCTACAATGAGCAGTTCTTC.

The table lists this clonotype with a few counts. CDR3 in DNA: TGTGCCAGCAGCTTAATCTACAGCCGCTCTGGGGCCAACGTCCTGACTTTC. Its translation is CASSLIYSRSGANVLTF. This sequence joins TRBV7-6 and TRBJ2-6; D call uncertain. Trimming left V 2 bases short and J 0 bases short, with 11 bases between. The CDR3 is 17 residues long. Per germline, CDR1 SGHVS and CDR2 FNYEAQ.

The chain joins TRBV20-1 to TRBJ2-7; D uncertain. The CDR3 length is 13 residues. V gave up 3 bases and J gave up 4 bases, with 13 bases separating them. CDR1 is DFQATT and CDR2 is SNEGSKA in the germline V gene (reference sequence). CDR3 in amino acids: CSASPSLGYEQYF. CDR3 coding DNA: TGCAGTGCTAGCCCGTCGCTCGGGTACGAGCAGTACTTC.

The chain uses TRBV3-1 and TRBJ2-3, with 7 bases fitting TRBD2. The V gene's germline CDR1 is LGHDT and CDR2 YNNKEL (reference sequence). Trimming removed 4 bases from V and 0 bases from J; junction bases left unmatched: 4. The CDR3 contains 15 residues. The CDR3 spells CASSPTSDSTDTQYF. The CDR3, as DNA: TGTGCCAGCAGCCCCACTAGCGACAGCACAGATACGCAGTATTTT.

This chain joins TRBV15 and TRBJ1-6; possibly TRBD1 for D (6 bases). This CDR3 has 15 amino acids. V lost 0 bases to trimming and J lost 9 bases, with 12 bases between them. Germline V gives CDR1 LNHNV, CDR2 YYDKDF (reference sequence). This chain's CDR3 is CATSRDRGGLSPLHF. DNA of the CDR3: TGTGCCACCAGCAGAGATCGGGGGGGGCTTTCACCCCTCCACTTT. Supplemented by reference TRBV15 and TRBJ1-6, the full variable domain reads DAMVIQNPRYQVTQFGKPVTLSCSQTLNHNVMYWYQQKSSQAPKLLFHYYDKDFNNEADTPDNFQSRRPNTSFCFLDIRSPGLGDTAMYLCATSRDRGGLSPLHFGNGTRLTVT.